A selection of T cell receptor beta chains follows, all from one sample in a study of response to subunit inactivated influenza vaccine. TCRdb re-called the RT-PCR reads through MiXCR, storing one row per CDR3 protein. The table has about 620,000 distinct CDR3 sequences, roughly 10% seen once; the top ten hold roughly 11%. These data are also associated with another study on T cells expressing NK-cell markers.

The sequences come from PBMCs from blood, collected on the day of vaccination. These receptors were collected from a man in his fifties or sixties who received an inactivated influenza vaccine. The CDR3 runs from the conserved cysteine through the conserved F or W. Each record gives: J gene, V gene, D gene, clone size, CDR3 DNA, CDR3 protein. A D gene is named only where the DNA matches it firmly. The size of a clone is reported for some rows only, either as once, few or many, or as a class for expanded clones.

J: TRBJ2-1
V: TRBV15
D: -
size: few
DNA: TGTGCCACCAGCAGAGATCCCTGGAACGCAGGTGAGCAGTTCTTC
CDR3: CATSRDPWNAGEQFF

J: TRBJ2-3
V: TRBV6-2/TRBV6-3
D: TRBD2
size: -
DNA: TGTGCCAGCAGTTACCAGCCTAGCGGGGGGCCTTCAAACACAGATACGCAGTATTTT
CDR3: CASSYQPSGGPSNTDTQYF

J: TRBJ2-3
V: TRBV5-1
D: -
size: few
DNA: TGCGCCAGCAGCTTGACAGCGTACACAGATACGCAGTATTTT
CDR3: CASSLTAYTDTQYF

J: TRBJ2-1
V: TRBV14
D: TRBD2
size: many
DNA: TGTGCCAGCAGCCCGGGGACTAGCGGGTGGTCCTACAATGAGCAGTTCTTC
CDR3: CASSPGTSGWSYNEQFF

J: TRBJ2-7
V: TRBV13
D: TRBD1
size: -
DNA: TGTGCCAGCAGCCCGACAGGGCTACCCTACGAGCAGTACTTC
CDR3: CASSPTGLPYEQYF

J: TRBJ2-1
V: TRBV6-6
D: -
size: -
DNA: TGTGCCAGCAGTTACGAGGGGAACCTCGAGCAGTTCTTC
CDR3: CASSYEGNLEQFF

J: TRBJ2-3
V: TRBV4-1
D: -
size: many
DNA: TGCGCCAGCAGCCGCCGGGAGATCACAGATACGCAGTATTTT
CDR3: CASSRREITDTQYF

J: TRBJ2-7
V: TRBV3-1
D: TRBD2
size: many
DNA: TGTGCCAGCAGGACCGCTAGCGGGGGGGCTCGCGAGCAGTACTTC
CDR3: CASRTASGGAREQYF

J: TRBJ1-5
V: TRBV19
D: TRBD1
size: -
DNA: TGTGCCAGTAGTATCCCCCCTGGGACAGGGGGCTCTTATCAGCCCCAGCATTTT
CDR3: CASSIPPGTGGSYQPQHF

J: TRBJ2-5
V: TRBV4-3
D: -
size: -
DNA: TGCGCCAGCAGCCAAGGGCCAGAAGAGACCCAGTACTTC
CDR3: CASSQGPEETQYF

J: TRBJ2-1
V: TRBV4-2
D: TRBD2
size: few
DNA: TGTGCCAGCAGCCAAGATCGGGGGGTACAGCAGTTCTTC
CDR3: CASSQDRGVQQFF

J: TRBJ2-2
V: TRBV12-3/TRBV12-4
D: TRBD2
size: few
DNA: TGTGCCAGCAAGACTAGCGGGAGTTACACCGGGGAGCTGTTTTTT
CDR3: CASKTSGSYTGELFF

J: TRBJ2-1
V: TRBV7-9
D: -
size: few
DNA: TGTGCCAGCAGCGCGGCCGACAGGATCTCCTACAATGAGCAGTTCTTC
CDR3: CASSAADRISYNEQFF

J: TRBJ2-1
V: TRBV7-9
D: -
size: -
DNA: TGTGCCAGCAGCTCCCGACGCGGGGACCGGGAGCAGTTCTTC
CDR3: CASSSRRGDREQFF

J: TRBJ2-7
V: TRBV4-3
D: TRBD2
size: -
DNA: TGCGCCAGCAGCCAAGATTTGACTAGCGGAGCCACTTTC
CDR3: CASSQDLTSGATF

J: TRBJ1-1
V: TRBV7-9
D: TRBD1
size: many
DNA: TGTGCCAGCAGCTTAGATAAGGGGGCCGATGAAGCTTTCTTT
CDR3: CASSLDKGADEAFF

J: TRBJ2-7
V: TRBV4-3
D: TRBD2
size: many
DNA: TGCGCCAGCAGCCCGAGACTAGCGGGCCTGAGCTCCTACGAGCAGTACTTC
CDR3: CASSPRLAGLSSYEQYF

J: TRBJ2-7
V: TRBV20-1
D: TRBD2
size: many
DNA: TGCAGTGCTAGACTATTACCAGCGGGAGTAGCCGAGCAGTACTTC
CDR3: CSARLLPAGVAEQYF

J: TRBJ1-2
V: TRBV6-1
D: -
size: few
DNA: TGTGCCAGCAGTGAAGACTACAGGAGGACTTATGGCTACACCTTC
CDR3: CASSEDYRRTYGYTF

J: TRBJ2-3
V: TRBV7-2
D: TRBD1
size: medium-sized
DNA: TGTGCCAGCAGCTTAGAGTGGGACAGCGAGCTCGATACGCAGTATTTT
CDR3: CASSLEWDSELDTQYF

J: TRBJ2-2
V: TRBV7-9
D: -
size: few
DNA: TGTGCCAGCTTTAGGGGCACCGGGGAGCTGTTTTTT
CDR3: CASFRGTGELFF

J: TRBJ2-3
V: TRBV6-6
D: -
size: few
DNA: TGTGCCAGCACCACAGGGACAGATACGCAGTATTTT
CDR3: CASTTGTDTQYF

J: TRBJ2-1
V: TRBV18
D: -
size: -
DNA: TGTGCCAGCTCACCACCGATGACGTCCTACAATGAGCAGTTCTTC
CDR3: CASSPPMTSYNEQFF

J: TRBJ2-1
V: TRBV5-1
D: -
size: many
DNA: TGCGCCAGCAGCACGCCAGGGAGCAATGAGCAGTTCTTC
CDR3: CASSTPGSNEQFF

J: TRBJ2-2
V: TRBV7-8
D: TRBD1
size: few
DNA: TGTGCCAGCAGCCTAACCGGGACAGGGGTCGTCACCGGGGAGCTGTTTTTT
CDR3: CASSLTGTGVVTGELFF

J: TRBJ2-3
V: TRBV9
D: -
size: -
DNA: TGTGCCAGCAGCTCCTGGGACTTGGGAGATACGCAGTATTTT
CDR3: CASSSWDLGDTQYF